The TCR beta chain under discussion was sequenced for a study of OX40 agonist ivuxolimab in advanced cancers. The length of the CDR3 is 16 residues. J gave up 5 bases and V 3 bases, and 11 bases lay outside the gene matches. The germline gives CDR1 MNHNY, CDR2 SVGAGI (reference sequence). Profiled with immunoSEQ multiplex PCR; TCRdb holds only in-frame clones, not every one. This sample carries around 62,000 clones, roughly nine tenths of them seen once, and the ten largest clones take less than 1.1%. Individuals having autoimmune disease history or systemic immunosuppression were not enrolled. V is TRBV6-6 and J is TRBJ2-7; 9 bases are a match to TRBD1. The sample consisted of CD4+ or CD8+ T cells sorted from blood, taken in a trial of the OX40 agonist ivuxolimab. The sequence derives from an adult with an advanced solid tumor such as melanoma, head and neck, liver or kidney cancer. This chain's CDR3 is CASSYSGGQGEHEQYF. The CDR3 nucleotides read TGTGCCAGCAGTTATTCAGGGGGACAGGGCGAGCACGAGCAGTACTTC.